This T cell receptor beta chain was profiled in a study of response to subunit inactivated influenza vaccine. TCRdb passed the RT-PCR reads through MiXCR, listing each CDR3 protein once. The repertoire consists of about 570,000 distinct CDR3 sequences, with over 9% occurring once and the leading ten covering approximately 10%. Per germline, CDR1 SGHTA and CDR2 FQGNSA. The CDR3 runs to 15 residues. Trimming cost V 5 bases and J 1 base, with 14 bases left between them. These sequences were also reported in another study, on T cells expressing NK-cell markers. Turning to that study: It was by 5'RACE template switching with UMIs that TCR beta cDNA was made.

The input for sequencing was PBMCs from blood, taken on the day of vaccination. This TCR was recovered from a man in his fifties who received an inactivated influenza vaccine. This sequence joins TRBV7-2 and TRBJ2-5, with D possibly being TRBD1 (6 bases). Written as DNA, the CDR3 is TGTGCCAGCAGCGACGCAGGGGCCGTCCAAGAGACCCAGTACTTC. Amino acid sequence: CASSDAGAVQETQYF.